This T cell receptor (beta chain) was identified in a study of T cells in Graves' hyperthyroidism and ophthalmopathy (dated by TCRdb to the late 2010s). Broadly, across the study: Peripheral blood samples were taken at initial diagnosis, before any treatment was given. A discovery cohort of fewer than 110 patients, approximately 45 with Graves' ophthalmopathy and over 55 with stable Graves' hyperthyroidism, was used to find distinguishing TCR V-J signatures. Prospective prediction of ophthalmopathy was tested in an independent validation cohort of approximately 19 hyperthyroidism patients and 17 patients who later progressed to ophthalmopathy. The 95 to 100 discovery patients were randomly divided into training and test sets at a 7:3 ratio. Thyroid tissue and blood T-cell repertoires from about 6 Graves' hyperthyroidism patients were also compared in the study. After blood sampling, hyperthyroidism patients were treated with methimazole at a starting dose of 30 mg daily, and ophthalmopathy patients were treated with high-dose intravenous methylprednisolone. According to the paper, TCR Vbeta CDR3 sequencing was carried out on some 140 peripheral blood samples, which came from some 41 ophthalmopathy, about 75 hyperthyroidism and approximately 17 progressor patients. Overall results and qualifications from the work: In cross-validation, a model built on a 13 V-J signature told ophthalmopathy apart from stable hyperthyroidism with 87.88% sensitivity and around 81% specificity, and in testing the same model reached 80%/75%. Most expanded thyroid clonotypes (frequency above 0.001) were also found in blood, which suggests that blood repertoires may mirror thyroid immune responses. In validation, the model predicted progression to ophthalmopathy with around 71% sensitivity and roughly 72% specificity, a median of approximately 6.7 months before onset. No statistical method was used to fix the sample size in advance, and group allocation was not hidden from the investigators.

In regard to this clonotype: No antigen is known for it. One base away there is no much larger clone; base qualities are not given.

The TCR beta CDR3 regions were amplified from RNA transcripts. The TCR CDR3 was subjected to a first round of RT-PCR using the HTBI primer set and the Qiagen OneStep RT-PCR kit. Libraries were constructed in a second round of multiplex PCR, after which size selection and purification were carried out. Sequencing of the libraries was done on an Illumina HiSeq2000 using paired-end 100 bp reads. On the authors' methods: SOAPnuke was used to process the raw data, removing reads that contained adapters or uncalled bases, had a mean Phred below 15, or lacked an exact match to the constant primer or identifier. COPE v1.2.5 was used to merge the high-quality paired reads, and each unique nucleotide sequence was defined as a clonotype. MiTCR v1.1 was used to align the clonotypes against IMGT TRBV, TRBD and TRBJ reference segments. Only V-J combinations with frequency above 0.0001, covering 99% to 99.2% of repertoires, were analysed. The TCS score was defined as F50 (clonal expansion) divided by E x V (chaos), with BLOSUM62-based TCRdist calculated between CDR3 peptides within each V-J. Welch's t-statistics and random forest reduced fewer than 600 V-J features to 10 to 15, which were used in a naive Bayes classifier (R e1071). The similarity between thyroid and blood repertoires was quantified using the Morisita-Horn index. TCRdb passed the public sequencing reads through fastp at Q25 and MiXCR, retaining productive beta sequences. Identical CDR3 proteins give one entry, which carries the most common genes and DNA. TCRdb, not the authors, supplied the V and J calls. The sample table lists approximately 870,000 distinct CDR3 sequences, about 38% of them with a count of one. The top ten clonotypes cover around 10% of the sample.

V and J are truncated by 1 base and 5 bases respectively, leaving an intervening sequence of 14 bases. The CDR3 runs 15 amino acids, cysteine and phenylalanine included. Just the 45-base CDR3 DNA is kept, in frame starting at base 1. Graves' hyperthyroidism was defined as stable when no progression to ophthalmopathy occurred over 18 months of follow-up. Hyperthyroidism patients were aged 18 to 65 years and newly diagnosed, with disease duration of less than 2 months. Any patient with an uncontrolled infection, another autoimmune disease, pregnancy or lactation was excluded. Diagnoses relied on clinical symptoms, serum thyroxine and TRAb, thyroid ultrasound and orbital computed tomography. PBMCs were separated from under 11 ml of fresh peripheral blood using Ficoll-Paque density gradient centrifugation. Total RNA was extracted using Trizol reagent, and RNA quality was assessed on an Agilent 2100 Bioanalyzer.

Material: blood. The chain joins TRBV12-3 or TRBV12-4 to TRBJ1-1; TRBD1 is a possible D gene, resting on 5 matching bases. The sequence was obtained from a man younger than 35 with Graves' hyperthyroidism. CDR3 region: CASSLGGSGKTEAFF. The bases are TGTGCCAGCAGTTTAGGGGGCTCAGGGAAAACTGAAGCTTTCTTT.